A selection of T cell receptor beta chains follows, all from one sample in a study of OX40 agonist ivuxolimab in advanced cancers. The table came from immunoSEQ multiplex PCR; TCRdb's copy has only in-frame clones and leaves some out. The sample yields roughly 86,000 clones, roughly 92% seen once. The sample was CD4+ or CD8+ T cells sorted from blood, taken in a trial of the OX40 agonist ivuxolimab. The receptors stem from an adult with an advanced solid tumor such as melanoma, head and neck, liver or kidney cancer. Both conserved end residues are part of each CDR3. Each record gives: D gene, clone size, V gene, J gene, CDR3 DNA, CDR3 protein. D genes are given only for firm matches. Clone size is shown for a subset of rows, as once, few, many or a class of expanded clone.

>-|-|TRBV7-6|TRBJ2-7
TGTGCCAGCAGCTTGAATGACTACGGTCTCGAGCAGTACTTC
CASSLNDYGLEQYF
>-|-|TRBV27|TRBJ2-7
TGTGCCAGCAGTTTATCTATCTCCCTAGGTTACGAGCAGTACTTC
CASSLSISLGYEQYF
>-|-|TRBV25-1|TRBJ1-1
TGTGCCAGCAGTTGGGGGTCTGAAGCTTTCTTT
CASSWGSEAFF
>-|-|TRBV18|TRBJ2-7
TGTGCCAGCTCACCACGGGAGGGGGACGAGCAGTACTTC
CASSPREGDEQYF
>TRBD1|-|TRBV2|TRBJ2-2
TGTGCCAGCACTGGACAGGGGAACACCGGGGAGCTGTTTTTT
CASTGQGNTGELFF
>-|-|TRBV28|TRBJ2-7
TGTGCCAGCGAAAGGACGCCATCCTACGAGCAGTACTTC
CASERTPSYEQYF
>TRBD1|-|TRBV7-2|TRBJ2-7
TGTGCCAGCAGCAAAAGGGGACAGGGGTCGGCCGAGCAGTACTTC
CASSKRGQGSAEQYF
>-|-|TRBV18|TRBJ2-7
TGTGCCAGCTCCCTTCGGGCCGTTAGCTCCTACGAGCAGTACTTC
CASSLRAVSSYEQYF
>-|once|TRBV28|TRBJ2-7
TGTGCCAGCAGTTTCCGGCAGGGGTGGTACGAGCAGTACTTC
CASSFRQGWYEQYF
>TRBD1|-|TRBV5-1|TRBJ1-3
TGCGCCAGCAGCCTGACAGGGACTGGAAACACCATATATTTT
CASSLTGTGNTIYF
>-|-|TRBV6-1|TRBJ1-2
TGTGCCAGCAGTTGGGAATACTATGGCTACACCTTC
CASSWEYYGYTF
>-|-|TRBV6-5|TRBJ1-2
TGTGCCAGCAGGTCAGAGTCCCAGGCGCGTGGTGGCTACACCTTC
CASRSESQARGGYTF
>TRBD1|-|TRBV18|TRBJ1-1
TGTGCCAGCTCACCATACGGACAGGGAGGCACTGAAGCTTTCTTT
CASSPYGQGGTEAFF
>-|-|TRBV11-2|TRBJ2-2
TGTGCCAGCAGCTTGTTTAGGTCCACCGGGGAGCTGTTTTTT
CASSLFRSTGELFF
>-|-|TRBV6-5|TRBJ2-7
TGTGCCAGCAGTTACCGGACGGAGTCTTTCTACGAGCAGTACTTC
CASSYRTESFYEQYF
>TRBD1|-|TRBV14|TRBJ2-7
TGTGCCAGCAGCCAATTATCGGGACAGGGGTCCTACGAGCAGTACTTC
CASSQLSGQGSYEQYF
>-|-|TRBV10-1|TRBJ2-4
TGCGCCAGCCGGCCCGAGCTCAGGGATCGGTTCATTCAGTACTTC
CASRPELRDRFIQYF
>-|-|TRBV7-9|TRBJ1-1
TGTGCCAGCAGCTCTCACAGGGATGGAACTGAAGCTTTCTTT
CASSSHRDGTEAFF
>-|-|TRBV28|TRBJ1-1
TGTGCCAGCAGTTTGCCAGCCGGGTCTGAAGCTTTCTTT
CASSLPAGSEAFF
>TRBD2|-|TRBV7-9|TRBJ2-7
TGTGCCAGCAGCCGCCGGACTAGCGGAGAGCAGTACTTC
CASSRRTSGEQYF
>-|-|TRBV4-1|TRBJ1-1
TGCGCCAGCAGCCAACCTTGGAACACTGAAGCTTTCTTT
CASSQPWNTEAFF
>TRBD1|-|TRBV5-1|TRBJ2-5
TGCGCCAGCAGCTTGACAGGGGGCGAGACCCAGTACTTC
CASSLTGGETQYF
>-|-|TRBV6-5|TRBJ1-2
TGTGCCAGCAGTTCCCCCACCTTGGGTCACGGTGGCTACACCTTC
CASSSPTLGHGGYTF
>-|-|TRBV7-2|TRBJ2-5
TGTGCCAGCAGCTTAGTTGGAGGGGACCGGGAGACCCAGTACTTC
CASSLVGGDRETQYF
>-|-|TRBV2|TRBJ2-7
TGTGCCTCCCGGGGAGGCGGGTACCCCTACGTGCAGTACTTC
CASRGGGYPYVQYF
>TRBD2|-|TRBV27|TRBJ2-7
TGTGCCAGCATACGACTAGCGGGAGGATACGAGCAGTACTTC
CASIRLAGGYEQYF
>-|-|TRBV5-6|TRBJ2-7
TGTGCCAGCAGCTTGGACAGGGAGCAGTACTTC
CASSLDREQYF
>-|-|TRBV28|TRBJ2-2
TGTGCCAGCAGTTCGTTGACACTCGGGGAGCTGTTTTTT
CASSSLTLGELFF
>TRBD2|-|TRBV7-9|TRBJ2-7
TGTGCCAGCAGCCCCGGACTAGATTCCTCTGAGCAGTACTTC
CASSPGLDSSEQYF
>-|-|TRBV28|TRBJ1-6
TGTGCCAGCAGTTTATGGACAACTGGGACACCCCTCCACTTT
CASSLWTTGTPLHF
>-|-|TRBV6-5|TRBJ1-5
TGTGCCAGCAGTTACTTTCCGGGGGGTGGTCAGCCCCAGCATTTT
CASSYFPGGGQPQHF
>TRBD1|few|TRBV5-1|TRBJ2-5
TGCGCCAGCAGCCCAAGGACAGGGGCGGAGACCCAGTACTTC
CASSPRTGAETQYF
>-|-|TRBV11-2|TRBJ2-7
TGTGCCAGCAGCCCGGTCCGGGGGCCCACTAGCTCCTACGAGCAGTACTTC
CASSPVRGPTSSYEQYF
>TRBD2|-|TRBV7-6|TRBJ2-5
TGTGCCAGCAGCTTAGCGGGACTAGCGGTGGAGACCCAGTACTTC
CASSLAGLAVETQYF
>-|-|TRBV7-2|TRBJ2-2
TGTGCCAGCAGCCCAATCGCTAGCACCGGGGAGCTGTTTTTT
CASSPIASTGELFF
>TRBD2|-|TRBV5-1|TRBJ2-2
TGCGCCAGCAGCTCCACCGGGACTAGGGTAGGCACCGGGGAGCTGTTTTTT
CASSSTGTRVGTGELFF
>TRBD1|-|TRBV2|TRBJ2-2
TGTGCCAGCAGGCCGGGACAGGGAGTTGGTACCGGGGAGCTGTTTTTT
CASRPGQGVGTGELFF
>-|-|TRBV10-3|TRBJ2-1
TGTGCCATCAGTGAGATCGGAAATGAGCAGTTCTTC
CAISEIGNEQFF
>-|-|TRBV6-6|TRBJ1-2
TGTGCCAGCAGTTACAACCGACGGAGCTATGGTTACACCTTC
CASSYNRRSYGYTF